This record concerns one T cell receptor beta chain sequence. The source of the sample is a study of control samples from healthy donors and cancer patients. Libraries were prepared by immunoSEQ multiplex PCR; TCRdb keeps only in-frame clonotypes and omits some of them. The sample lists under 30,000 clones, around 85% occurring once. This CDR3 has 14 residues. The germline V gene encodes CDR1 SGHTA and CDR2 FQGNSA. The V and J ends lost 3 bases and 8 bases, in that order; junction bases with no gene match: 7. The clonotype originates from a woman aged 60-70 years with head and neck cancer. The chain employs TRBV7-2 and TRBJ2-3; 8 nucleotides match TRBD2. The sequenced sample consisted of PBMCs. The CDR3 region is CASSFSGLGSTQYF. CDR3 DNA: TGTGCCAGCAGCTTTTCGGGACTAGGAAGTACGCAGTATTTT.